This T cell receptor (beta chain) was captured by sequencing in a study of monozygotic twins with inflammatory bowel disease. Broader study findings: Repertoire similarity did not separate concordant from discordant twins, possibly from limited power.

On this clonotype itself: Its specificity is unknown.

The germline V gene has CDR1 MNHNY and CDR2 SVGAGI (reference sequence). The CDR3 is made up of 13 amino acids. TCRdb re-called the 5' RACE reads; every CDR3 protein appears as one record, without DNA. Its table lists some 400,000 distinct CDR3 sequences. Sequences were obtained from blood. The clonotype was recovered from a human donor with ulcerative colitis or Crohn's disease, or a healthy co-twin of an affected twin (not recorded which). The V gene is TRBV6-6, the J gene TRBJ2-5. CDR3 loop: CANSVQKEETQYF.